Following are 30 T cell receptor beta chains from one sample sequenced in a study of cytomegalovirus exposure and HLA in healthy donors. The PCR ran on 60 Vbeta and 13 Jbeta primers. Repertoires were generated with immunoSEQ multiplex PCR, while TCRdb's copy carries only in-frame clones and drops some. The table lists 35,000 to 45,000 clones, nearly 70% of them singletons. The sequencing input was PBMCs. The source is a man aged 25 to 40 in good health and CMV-seronegative.

This clone was counted a few times. The chain joins TRBV11-2 to TRBJ1-6; no firm D call. Trimming stripped 1 base from V and 4 bases from J, with 8 bases between. Germline CDR1 reads SGHAT; CDR2 reads FQNNGV. This CDR3 region has 15 residues. This chain's CDR3 is CASSLGHRYNSPLHF. As DNA, the CDR3 is TGTGCCAGCAGCTTAGGGCACAGATATAATTCACCCCTCCACTTT.

The sample holds a few counts of this clone. V and J are TRBV27 and TRBJ1-5, with D perhaps matching TRBD1 (6 bases). Per germline, CDR1 MNHEY and CDR2 SMNVEV (reference sequence). The CDR3 is 15 amino acids. V gave up 4 bases and J gave up 7 bases, with 17 bases separating them. For the CDR3, the DNA is TGTGCCAGCAGTTCCAACAGAGGGACAAGCCAGCCCCAGCATTTT. Protein: CASSSNRGTSQPQHF.

The rearrangement links TRBV2 to TRBJ1-5; weak D call: TRBD1 (5 bases). This CDR3 comprises 16 residues. V lost 1 base, J lost 7 bases, and 17 bases lay in between. The germline V gene has CDR1 SNHLY and CDR2 FYNNEI. The CDR3 DNA sequence: TGTGCCAGCAGTGAAGAAAAGGGCGGGGGAAGCCAGCCCCAGCATTTT. Its protein product is CASSEEKGGGSQPQHF.

Written as DNA, the CDR3 is TGCGCCAGCAGCCAGGAAGGGAGCTCCTATAATTCACCCCTCCACTTT. As protein: CASSQEGSSYNSPLHF. J is TRBJ1-6 and V is TRBV4-1; D unresolved. CDR3 length: 16 amino acids. Germline CDR1 MGHRA, CDR2 YSYEKL. Trimming stripped 3 bases from V and 0 bases from J, with 9 bases between.

The chain combines TRBV28 with TRBJ2-7, with unresolved D. The CDR3 spans 13 residues. Trimming left V 1 base short and J 2 bases short, with 6 bases between. The germline gives CDR1 MDHEN, CDR2 SYDVKM. CDR3: CASSLLQTYEQYF. The CDR3 DNA sequence: TGTGCCAGCAGTTTATTACAGACCTACGAGCAGTACTTC.

The V gene is TRBV5-1, the J gene TRBJ1-6; the match to TRBD1 covers 9 bases. With V trimmed by 4 bases and J by 5 bases, 4 bases remained unmatched. The CDR3 totals 15 residues. CDR1 SGHRS and CDR2 YFSETQ come from the germline V gene. CDR3: CASSRTGGHNSPLHF. The CDR3 region has the DNA TGCGCCAGCAGCCGTACAGGGGGCCATAATTCACCCCTCCACTTT.

J is TRBJ1-1 and V is TRBV6-5; possibly TRBD1 for D (6 bases). Germline V lookup: CDR1 MNHEY, CDR2 SVGAGI. The CDR3 sequence is 14 residues long. V lost 6 bases, J lost 1 base, and 12 bases lay in between. As DNA, the CDR3 is TGTGCCAGCAGCAAACAGGGAGCGAACACTGAAGCTTTCTTT. Encoded protein: CASSKQGANTEAFF.

The J gene is TRBJ1-5, the V gene TRBV28; no firm D call. Trimming pared 8 bases from V and 5 bases from J, leaving 13 bases between. Germline assignment: CDR1 MDHEN and CDR2 SYDVKM. The CDR3 sequence is 13 residues long. The CDR3 coding sequence is TGTGCCAGCGTCGAGGCAGAATATCAGCCCCAGCATTTT. Translation gives CASVEAEYQPQHF.

The rearrangement links TRBV2 to TRBJ1-5; no clear D gene. Germline V gives CDR1 SNHLY, CDR2 FYNNEI. This CDR3 comprises 12 residues. V was pared by 6 bases and J by 0 bases, with 3 bases between. The DNA for the CDR3 is TGTGCCAGCAGCGGTAGCAATCAGCCCCAGCATTTT. Translated: CASSGSNQPQHF. The full variable domain, with the rest looked up from reference TRBV2 and TRBJ1-5, is EPEVTQTPSHQVTQMGQEVILRCVPISNHLYFYWYRQILGQKVEFLVSFYNNEISEKSEIFDDQFSVERPDGSNFTLKIRSTKLEDSAMYFCASSGSNQPQHFGDGTRLSIL.

A note on this clone: One end of the junction fails to match germline, which may point to a read error. This rearrangement joins TRBV2 to TRBJ2-1, with TRBD2 matching 7 bases. The CDR3 length is 18 residues. Per germline, CDR1 SNHLY and CDR2 FYNNEI. The CDR3: CASSEALRLAGSDNEQFF. In DNA, the CDR3 is TGTGCCAGCAGTGAAGCGCTTCGGTTAGCGGGCTCCGACAATGAGCAGTTCTTC.

The rearrangement joins TRBV6-1 to TRBJ1-1; TRBD1 agrees at 9 bases. Looked up from germline, CDR1 is MNHNS and CDR2 is SASEGT. The CDR3 contains 15 residues. V gave up 6 bases and J gave up 1 base; unmatched junction bases: 6. The CDR3 coding sequence is TGTGCCAGCAGGCATCGGGGACAGGGGAACACTGAAGCTTTCTTT. Protein: CASRHRGQGNTEAFF.

The chain employs TRBV6-5 and TRBJ1-4, with D perhaps TRBD1 (6 bases). Trimming left V 5 bases short and J 8 bases short, with 15 bases between. CDR1 is MNHEY, CDR2 SVGAGI, per germline. The CDR3 extends over 14 amino acids. In DNA form, the CDR3 reads TGTGCCAGCAGTCCCTACAGGGATAGCGAAAAACTGTTTTTT. Protein sequence: CASSPYRDSEKLFF.

The J gene is TRBJ2-2, the V gene TRBV5-4, with D perhaps TRBD1 (6 bases). Germline CDR1 reads SGHNT; CDR2 reads YYREEE (reference sequence). The V and J ends lost 4 bases and 2 bases respectively, with 9 bases between them. The CDR3 consists of 14 residues. This chain's CDR3 is CASSQDSNTGELFF. The CDR3 DNA reads TGTGCCAGCAGCCAGGACAGTAACACCGGGGAGCTGTTTTTT.

The rearrangement uses TRBV4-1 and TRBJ2-7; TRBD1 agrees at 9 bases. The CDR3 totals 15 residues. V dropped 4 bases and J dropped 3; count of bases not matched to a gene: 7. The germline V gene encodes CDR1 MGHRA and CDR2 YSYEKL. CDR3 coding DNA: TGCGCCAGCAGCCGCACCCGGGACAGGGTCTACGAGCAGTACTTC. Residues: CASSRTRDRVYEQYF.

The rearrangement joins TRBV10-1 to TRBJ1-2; TRBD1 matches 8 bases. The junction had 12 bases not matched to a gene; V was cut back by 5 bases and J by 4 bases. CDR1 is WNHNN and CDR2 is SYGVQD in the germline V gene (reference sequence). The CDR3 is made up of 16 amino acids. The CDR3 nucleotides are TGCGCCAGCAGTTCCACCTTCCGACAGGGGAGCTATGGCTACACCTTC. It is translated as CASSSTFRQGSYGYTF.

The rearrangement uses TRBV7-9 and TRBJ2-7; D unclear. The germline CDR1 and CDR2 sequences are SEHNR and FQNEAQ (reference sequence). Trimming shortened V by 5 bases and J by 0 bases, and 8 bases separated the two germline ends. There are 13 residues in the CDR3. The CDR3 region is CASSASISYEQYF. The CDR3 bases are TGTGCCAGCAGCGCATCTATCTCCTACGAGCAGTACTTC.

The DNA for the CDR3 is TGTGCCAGCAGCGACAGGGGAACCGGGGAGCTGTTTTTT. Translation: CASSDRGTGELFF. The V call is TRBV6-6, the J call TRBJ2-2, with 8 positions matching TRBD1. CDR3 size: 13 residues. J lost 5 bases, V lost 6 bases, and 2 bases had no gene match. Germline CDR1 and CDR2: MNHNY and SVGAGI (reference sequence).

The chain employs TRBV25-1 and TRBJ1-2; D ambiguous. The germline CDR1 and CDR2 sequences are MGHDK and SYGVNS. The CDR3 is 15 amino acids. Trimming left V 1 base short and J 2 bases short, with 11 bases between. In nucleotides, the CDR3 is TGTGCCAGCAGTGAATGGAAGGAGACCAACTATGGCTACACCTTC. Protein product: CASSEWKETNYGYTF.

The chain is built from TRBV10-1 and TRBJ2-7; D gene ambiguous. V dropped 10 bases and J dropped 7 bases, with 20 bases sitting between them. This CDR3 is 13 amino acids long. The germline CDR1 and CDR2 sequences are WNHNN and SYGVQD (reference sequence). CDR3 in amino acids: CATSPAGGKEQYF. CDR3 nucleotides: TGCGCCACCTCCCCGGCTGGCGGAAAGGAGCAGTACTTC.

The chain couples TRBV2 to TRBJ2-3; perhaps TRBD1 as D (5 bases). The germline CDR1 and CDR2 sequences are SNHLY and FYNNEI. Trimming shortened V by 6 bases and J by 1 base, and 11 bases separated the two germline ends. This CDR3 contains 14 residues. In DNA, the CDR3 is TGTGCCAGCAGCCCCTTGACAGGCACAGATACGCAGTATTTT. Its translation is CASSPLTGTDTQYF. The full variable domain, completed using reference TRBV2 and TRBJ2-3, is EPEVTQTPSHQVTQMGQEVILRCVPISNHLYFYWYRQILGQKVEFLVSFYNNEISEKSEIFDDQFSVERPDGSNFTLKIRSTKLEDSAMYFCASSPLTGTDTQYFGPGTRLTVL.

V gene TRBV4-1 combines with J gene TRBJ2-7; D is possibly TRBD1 (6 bases). V gave up 1 base and J gave up 3 bases, with 16 bases separating them. Germline V lookup: CDR1 MGHRA, CDR2 YSYEKL. CDR3 size: 16 residues. The CDR3: CASSQVNRVLSYEQYF. CDR3 nucleotides: TGCGCCAGCAGCCAAGTCAACAGGGTTCTAAGCTACGAGCAGTACTTC.

The chain recombines TRBV2 with TRBJ1-1, with no clear D. V gave up 5 bases and J gave up 3 bases, with 4 bases separating them. Germline CDR1 is SNHLY and CDR2 is FYNNEI. This CDR3 contains 11 residues. CDR3 sequence: CASSPYTEAFF. CDR3 sequence (DNA): TGTGCCAGCAGTCCGTACACTGAAGCTTTCTTT.

The chain combines TRBV7-9 with TRBJ2-5; the match to TRBD1 covers 7 bases. J gave up 5 bases and V 2 bases, and 5 bases lay outside the gene matches. Germline CDR1 SEHNR, CDR2 FQNEAQ (reference sequence). The CDR3 extends over 14 amino acids. The chain's CDR3 is CASSLRQGSETQYF. The CDR3, as DNA: TGTGCCAGCAGCTTACGACAGGGTTCGGAGACCCAGTACTTC.

This chain joins TRBV19 and TRBJ1-1; D is ambiguous. The V gene lost 3 bases and the J gene lost 5 bases, with 10 bases spanning the gap. Germline CDR1 LNHDA, CDR2 SQIVND (reference sequence). The CDR3 totals 13 residues. The CDR3 region has the DNA TGTGCCAGTAGTATGCATTCAGGAACTGAAGCTTTCTTT. It specifies CASSMHSGTEAFF.

The chain carries TRBV7-2 and TRBJ1-2; D possibly corresponds to TRBD1 (6 bases). This CDR3 is built from 13 residues. V lost 8 bases and J lost 9, with 19 bases in between. The germline V gene encodes CDR1 SGHTA and CDR2 FQGNSA. This CDR3 reads CASQRTGSLSYTF. CDR3 coding DNA: TGTGCCAGCCAGCGCACAGGGAGTTTAAGCTACACCTTC.

This clone was counted between two and nine times. The J gene is TRBJ1-2, the V gene TRBV9, with a weak D call TRBD1 (5 bases). Between the trimmed V and J ends, which lost 0 bases and 4 bases, there was a span of 13 bases. The CDR3 is made up of 15 amino acids. The germline gives CDR1 SGDLS, CDR2 YYNGEE. CDR3 DNA sequence: TGTGCCAGCAGCGTAGAAGGCCGAAGGGGCTATGGCTACACCTTC. Translating gives CASSVEGRRGYGYTF.

V is TRBV29-1 and J is TRBJ2-7; D perhaps matches TRBD1 (5 bases). The CDR3 has 13 amino acids. V lost 5 bases, J lost 2 bases, and 13 bases lay in between. CDR1 and CDR2 (germline): SQVTM, ANQGSEA. This CDR3 is CSVFLPRAYEQYF. The CDR3 DNA is TGCAGCGTTTTCCTCCCCAGGGCCTACGAGCAGTACTTC.

The rearrangement links TRBV14 to TRBJ2-3; unclear D gene. Trimming shortened V by 1 base and J by 5 bases, and 4 bases separated the two germline ends. Germline CDR1 SGHDN, CDR2 FVKESK. The CDR3 has 12 residues. The CDR3 coding sequence is TGTGCCAGCAGCCAAGTCATAGATACGCAGTATTTT. Its protein is CASSQVIDTQYF.

V gene TRBV11-2 combines with J gene TRBJ2-5; D might be TRBD2 (6 bases). Germline V CDR1 and CDR2: SGHAT, FQNNGV. This CDR3 is built from 14 residues. V lost 2 bases, J lost 5 bases, and 12 bases lay in between. CDR3: CASSLMGGEETQYF. In DNA, the CDR3 is TGTGCCAGCAGCTTAATGGGGGGTGAGGAGACCCAGTACTTC.

Of note for this clone: Compared with germline, one end of the junction differs, possibly owing to a read error. The rearrangement links TRBV7-7 to TRBJ2-7; 8 positions agree with TRBD1. CDR3 length: 13 residues. Germline CDR1 reads SSHAT; CDR2 reads FNYEAQ (reference sequence). This CDR3 reads CASSQDRGSEQYF. CDR3 coding DNA: TGTGCTAGCAGCCAAGACAGGGGTAGCGAGCAGTACTTC.